These 14 T cell receptor beta chains came from one sample sequenced in a study of cytomegalovirus exposure and HLA in healthy donors. PCR employed 60 Vbeta and 13 Jbeta primers. Sequencing used immunoSEQ multiplex PCR; TCRdb keeps in-frame clones, though not all of them. The sample has about 160,000 clones, approximately 80% seen once. Sample: PBMCs. All receptors derive from a male donor in good health and CMV-seropositive.

CDR3 amino acids: CASSQTNRGVNEQYF. CDR3 DNA: TGTGCCAGCAGCCAAACCAATCGGGGGGTCAACGAGCAGTACTTC. V is TRBV7-3 and J is TRBJ2-7; 7 bases are a match to TRBD2. Trimming took 5 bases from V and 5 from J; bases not matched to a gene: 12. CDR3 length: 15 residues. Germline CDR1 and CDR2: SGHTA and FQGTGA.

This clone was seen a single time. This chain uses TRBV7-9 with TRBJ2-1, with D perhaps matching TRBD2 (6 bases). This CDR3 comprises 15 residues. CDR1 and CDR2 (germline): SEHNR, FQNEAQ (reference sequence). Trimming left V 4 bases short and J 5 bases short, with 15 bases between. Here the CDR3 reads CASSSLRGIDNEQFF. In nucleotides, the CDR3 is TGTGCCAGCAGCTCCCTACGGGGGATCGACAATGAGCAGTTCTTC.

In its sample, this clone was seen once. This sequence joins TRBV11-3 and TRBJ2-1, with TRBD1 matching 9 bases. Germline CDR1 reads SGHNT; CDR2 reads YENEEA. This CDR3 has 18 amino acids. J gave up 0 bases and V 6 bases, and 12 bases lay outside the gene matches. The CDR3 loop reads CASSRTGAYKSSYNEQFF. As DNA, the CDR3 is TGTGCCAGCAGTCGGACAGGGGCCTATAAGAGCTCCTACAATGAGCAGTTCTTC.

This clone has more than one count but fewer than ten. The J gene is TRBJ2-3, the V gene TRBV29-1; 10 positions match TRBD2. The CDR3 has 14 residues. Trimming at V came to 8 bases and at J to 0 bases, leaving 5 bases not matched to a gene. Per the germline V gene, CDR1 is SQVTM and CDR2 is ANQGSEA. For the CDR3, the DNA is TGCAGCTCTGAGCGGGAGGGTAGCACAGATACGCAGTATTTT. Translation gives CSSEREGSTDTQYF.

V gene TRBV5-1 combines with J gene TRBJ2-1; perhaps TRBD1 as D (6 bases). Trimming removed 0 bases at V and 6 bases at J, with 13 bases between. Germline CDR1 is SGHRS and CDR2 is YFSETQ. The CDR3 consists of 15 residues. The CDR3: CASSLAGDEGNEQFF. CDR3 sequence (DNA): TGCGCCAGCAGCTTGGCAGGGGATGAGGGCAATGAGCAGTTCTTC.

V and J are TRBV5-6 and TRBJ2-1; TRBD2 matches 11 bases. V shed 2 bases, J shed 10 bases, and the junction held 11 bases outside the gene matches. The CDR3 runs 16 residues. Germline V gives CDR1 SGHDT, CDR2 YYEEEE. CDR3 region: CASSFLTSGNRGEQFF. CDR3 bases: TGTGCCAGCAGCTTTTTGACTAGCGGGAATCGGGGGGAGCAGTTCTTC.

The rearrangement links TRBV6-5 to TRBJ2-2, with D possibly being TRBD2 (5 bases). Trimming removed 7 bases at V and 3 bases at J, with 9 bases between. This CDR3 spans 13 amino acids. Germline CDR1 is MNHEY and CDR2 is SVGAGI. CDR3 region: CASTAGYTGELFF. The CDR3 DNA reads as TGTGCCAGCACTGCGGGTTACACCGGGGAGCTGTTTTTT.

The chain uses TRBV7-3 and TRBJ2-1; 7 positions agree with TRBD2. The CDR3 runs to 15 residues. After removal of 4 bases from V and 2 bases from J, the junction contained 5 bases not matched to a gene. CDR1 SGHTA and CDR2 FQGTGA come from the germline V gene. CDR3: CASSYGGGAYNEQFF. CDR3 in DNA: TGTGCCAGCAGCTATGGGGGAGGGGCCTACAATGAGCAGTTCTTC.

V gene TRBV19 combines with J gene TRBJ2-7; 7 bases line up with TRBD1. Germline values: CDR1 LNHDA, CDR2 SQIVND (reference sequence). The CDR3 runs 13 residues. V trimming: 4 bases; J trimming: 5 bases; junction bases outside the gene matches: 5. In DNA, the CDR3 is TGTGCCAGTAGTACGGGACAGAACCACGAGCAGTACTTC. It is translated as CASSTGQNHEQYF.

The chain recombines TRBV2 with TRBJ2-3, with a possible D match to TRBD1 (5 bases). In germline, CDR1 is SNHLY, CDR2 FYNNEI. This CDR3 has 14 amino acids. Trimming pared 1 base from V and 0 bases from J, leaving 5 bases between. CDR3 sequence reads: CASSEDRSTDTQYF. The CDR3 coding sequence is TGTGCCAGCAGTGAAGACAGGAGCACAGATACGCAGTATTTT. Together with reference TRBV2 and TRBJ2-3, the CDR3 gives the full variable domain: EPEVTQTPSHQVTQMGQEVILRCVPISNHLYFYWYRQILGQKVEFLVSFYNNEISEKSEIFDDQFSVERPDGSNFTLKIRSTKLEDSAMYFCASSEDRSTDTQYFGPGTRLTVL.

J is TRBJ2-2 and V is TRBV6-5, with 7 nucleotides matching TRBD1. Germline V gives CDR1 MNHEY, CDR2 SVGAGI. The V gene end was trimmed by 6 bases and the J gene end by 1 base; junction bases not matched to a gene: 5. The CDR3 is 15 amino acids. The CDR3 is CASRLGGVNTGELFF. The CDR3 DNA reads as TGTGCCAGCAGACTAGGGGGCGTGAACACCGGGGAGCTGTTTTTT.

The CDR3 spells CASSLGQGEPLHF. CDR3 DNA: TGCGCCAGCAGCTTGGGGCAGGGGGAGCCCCTCCACTTT. The rearrangement uses TRBV5-1 and TRBJ1-6, with 7 bases lining up with TRBD1. The CDR3 sequence is 13 residues long. In germline, CDR1 is SGHRS, CDR2 YFSETQ. V gave up 0 bases and J gave up 13 bases; unmatched junction bases: 4.

The chain uses TRBV29-1 and TRBJ1-2; D remains ambiguous. In germline, CDR1 is SQVTM, CDR2 ANQGSEA. This CDR3 has 13 residues. Trimming took 5 bases from V and 4 from J, leaving 14 bases between them. CDR3 DNA: TGCAGCGTTTCGGCGGGCAGAGCCTATGGCTACACCTTC. Residues: CSVSAGRAYGYTF. Based on the CDR3 plus reference TRBV29-1 and TRBJ1-2, the full variable domain is SAVISQKPSRDICQRGTSLTIQCQVDSQVTMMFWYRQQPGQSLTLIATANQGSEATYESGFVIDKFPISRPNLTFSTLTVSNMSPEDSSIYLCSVSAGRAYGYTFGSGTRLTVV.

The V gene is TRBV5-6, the J gene TRBJ1-6; TRBD1 agrees at 12 bases. Looked up from germline, CDR1 is SGHDT and CDR2 is YYEEEE. The CDR3 is 16 amino acids. The ends lost 0 bases at V and 10 bases at J; junction bases unmatched: 5. CDR3 region: CASSLGGQGARSPLHF. CDR3 coding DNA: TGTGCCAGCAGCTTGGGGGGACAGGGGGCACGCTCACCCCTCCACTTT. Full variable domain (remainder filled in from reference TRBV5-6 and TRBJ1-6): DAGVTQSPTHLIKTRGQQVTLRCSPKSGHDTVSWYQQALGQGPQFIFQYYEEEERQRGNFPDRFSGHQFPNYSSELNVNALLLGDSALYLCASSLGGQGARSPLHFGNGTRLTVT.